This T cell receptor (beta chain) came from a study of cytomegalovirus exposure and HLA in healthy donors. Study-level information: Ancestry clustering placed about 86% of some 400 genotyped donors in the Caucasian-associated cluster.

The PCR had 60 Vbeta and 13 Jbeta primers. The data were produced by immunoSEQ multiplex PCR, yet TCRdb's version contains in-frame clones alone and is incomplete. The table records 160,000 or so clones, roughly 76% of them present only once. The study, taken as a whole, reports: Listed as cytomegalovirus-associated were 150 to 200 TCR beta chains. In a later analysis, specific HLA alleles were associated with 15,000 to 20,000 TCR beta sequences at a 0.05 false discovery rate. Most TCR sequences showed up rarely, but some public TCRs showed up in many donors.

CDR1 is MNHEY and CDR2 is SMNVEV in the germline V gene (reference sequence). With 0 bases removed from V and 8 bases from J, the gap between germline ends came to 14 bases. This CDR3 has 16 residues. Note on this clone: The antigen remains unidentified.

Sequenced input: PBMCs. This sequence joins TRBV27 and TRBJ1-6; D uncertain. The origin of this receptor is a woman in her forties or fifties in good health and CMV-seronegative. In nucleotides, the CDR3 is TGTGCCAGCAGTTTATCGTCGCGGGCGGATTATTCACCCCTCCACTTT. It encodes CASSLSSRADYSPLHF.